This T cell receptor (beta chain) stems from a study of cytomegalovirus exposure and HLA in healthy donors. Overall study findings and caveats: The later analysis indicated that the majority of CMV-associated TCR beta chains appeared HLA-restricted.

The PCR contained 60 Vbeta and 13 Jbeta primers. Sequenced by immunoSEQ multiplex PCR; TCRdb stores in-frame clones only, minus some. The sample carries about 180,000 clones, 77% recorded once. Concerning this clone: Antigen unknown.

V lost 1 base and J 9 bases, leaving 19 bases between the germline ends. The CDR3 runs to 16 residues. CDR1 and CDR2 (germline): SGHTA, FQGTGA. This TCR was sampled from a woman in her fifties or sixties in good health and CMV-seropositive. The chain couples TRBV7-3 to TRBJ2-1; weak D call: TRBD2 (6 bases). Sequenced input: PBMCs. The CDR3, as DNA: TGTGCCAGCAGCTTAATGTCGGGAGCGTTGTCTTCTGAGCAGTTCTTC. This gives the protein CASSLMSGALSSEQFF. Full variable domain (remainder filled in from reference TRBV7-3 and TRBJ2-1): GAGVSQTPSNKVTEKGKYVELRCDPISGHTALYWYRQSLGQGPEFLIYFQGTGAADDSGLPNDRFFAVRPEGSVSTLKIQRTERGDSAVYLCASSLMSGALSSEQFFGPGTRLTVL.